Described below is a single T cell receptor (beta chain) sequence and its context. The data were taken from a study of blood T cell repertoires in COVID-19. As for the study in general: PBMCs, B-cell-depleted T cells, or T cells were the source of the cDNA or gDNA that made up the material.

Only in-frame clones appear in the TCRdb table, and some are missing; sequencing was by immunoSEQ multiplex PCR. The sample records about 270,000 clones, over 75% being singletons. The CDR3 spans 17 residues. Germline V CDR1 and CDR2: SGHDN, FVKESK. V lost 1 base, J lost 6 bases, and 18 bases lay in between. The study assigned cohorts using participant-reported clinical history. The source material was PBMCs or T cells enriched from blood (not recorded which). V is TRBV14 and J is TRBJ2-2; D perhaps matches TRBD1 (7 bases). The receptor was derived from a woman in her forties or fifties with acute COVID-19. CDR3 bases: TGTGCCAGCAGCCAAGTTATCGGAGGGGGCAGGTCCGGGGAGCTGTTTTTT. Translation: CASSQVIGGGRSGELFF.